The present entry profiles one TCR beta chain with its context. The protocol was immunoSEQ multiplex PCR, while the TCRdb copy is restricted to in-frame clones and leaves out a portion. The repertoire holds roughly 550,000 clones, with 78% as singletons. This sample stems from a study of shared T cell receptors in the human thymus. With 4 bases removed from V and 1 base from J, the gap between germline ends came to 9 bases. The CDR3 spans 13 residues. Germline V CDR1 and CDR2: SGHDT, YYEEEE. These records were also assigned to another study, of human thymus T cells. That report notes: From resections taken during corrective heart surgery, the thymus tissue was obtained.

Source material: thymocytes. The TCR sequence derives from a boy under three years old with a congenital heart defect. J is TRBJ2-7 and V is TRBV5-6, with a tentative D call TRBD1 (5 bases). CDR3: CASSPRQSYEQYF. The DNA of the CDR3 is TGTGCCAGCAGCCCCCGACAGTCCTACGAGCAGTACTTC.